This record looks at one T cell receptor beta chain sequence and its context. Unique molecular identifiers were built into the TCRbeta library. TCRdb passed the PCR reads through MiXCR, listing each CDR3 protein once. The data contain about 27,000 distinct CDR3 sequences, 15% to 20% of them seen just once; the ten biggest clones take up around 35%. This record belongs to a study of T-cell reconstitution after alpha-beta-depleted transplantation in children. The CDR3 length is 14 residues. J lost 12 bases, V lost 10 bases, and 10 bases had no gene match. Germline lookup yields CDR1 KGHDR and CDR2 SFDVKD.

The sequence was obtained from a male patient under 10 years old who had a stem cell transplant for acute lymphoblastic leukemia, so the T cells may come from the graft donor. The chain is built from TRBV24-1 and TRBJ2-1; the match to TRBD2 covers 14 bases. Specimen: PBMCs, mostly from graft donor cells, collected 60 days after TCRalphabeta/CD19-depleted stem cell transplant. This chain's CDR3 is CATGLAGVSSGQFF. In DNA form, the CDR3 reads TGTGCCACGGGACTAGCGGGAGTGAGTAGTGGGCAGTTCTTC.